This TCR beta chain was found in a study of T cells in Graves' hyperthyroidism and ophthalmopathy. Germline-derived CDR1 and CDR2 are MDHEN and SYDVKM. The CDR3 spans 16 residues. The V gene end was trimmed by 5 bases and the J gene end by 1 base; junction bases not matched to a gene: 9. This clonotype was found many times. The investigators amplified TCR beta CDR3 regions from RNA transcripts. A set of HTBI primers served as the primers for a first-round RT-PCR of the TCR CDR3. TCRdb itself ran the multiplex PCR reads through MiXCR, one entry per CDR3 protein. Among approximately 600,000 distinct CDR3 sequences, 14% were seen once, and the ten largest hold more than 6%.

The receptor was isolated from a woman aged 18-35 years with Graves' ophthalmopathy. This rearrangement joins TRBV28 to TRBJ2-5, with TRBD1 identical over 8 bases. The sequenced sample consisted of blood. The CDR3 protein is CASSDTGGSTQETQYF. The DNA of the CDR3 is TGTGCCAGCAGTGATACAGGGGGATCTACCCAAGAGACCCAGTACTTC. The full variable domain, completed using reference TRBV28 and TRBJ2-5, is DVKVTQSSRYLVKRTGEKVFLECVQDMDHENMFWYRQDPGLGLRLIYFSYDVKMKEKGDIPEGYSVSREKKERFSLILESASTNQTSMYLCASSDTGGSTQETQYFGPGTRLLVL.